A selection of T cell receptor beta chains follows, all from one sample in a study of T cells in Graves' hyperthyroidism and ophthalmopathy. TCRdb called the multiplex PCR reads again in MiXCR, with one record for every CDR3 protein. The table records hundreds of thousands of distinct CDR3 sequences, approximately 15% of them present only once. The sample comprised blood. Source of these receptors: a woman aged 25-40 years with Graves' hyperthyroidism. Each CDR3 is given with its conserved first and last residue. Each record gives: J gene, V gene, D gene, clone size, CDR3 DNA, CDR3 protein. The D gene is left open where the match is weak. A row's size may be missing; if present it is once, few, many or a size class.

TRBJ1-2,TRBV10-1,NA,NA,TGCGCCAGCGGTGCCGGTTTTTCCAACTATGGCTACACCTTC,CASGAGFSNYGYTF
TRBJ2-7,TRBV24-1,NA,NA,TGTGCCACCAGTGACCCCACGGACAGTTCGGAGGACGAGCAGTACTTC,CATSDPTDSSEDEQYF
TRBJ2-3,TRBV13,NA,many,TGTGCCAGCAGCTTACTTGGACTTGATACGCAGTATTTT,CASSLLGLDTQYF
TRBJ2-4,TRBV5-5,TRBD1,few,TGTGCCAGCAGCCACTCGACAGGGCCTAGTAAAAACATTCAGTACTTC,CASSHSTGPSKNIQYF
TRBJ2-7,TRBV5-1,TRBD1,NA,TGCGCCAGCAGCGACGGGACAGGGGGGATCTACGAGCAGTACTTC,CASSDGTGGIYEQYF
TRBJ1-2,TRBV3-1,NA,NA,TGTGCCAGCAGCCACAGTAAGGGATTCTACACCTTC,CASSHSKGFYTF
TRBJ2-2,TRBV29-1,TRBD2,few,TGCAGCGGTGGACTAGCCCACGGGGAGCTGTTTTTT,CSGGLAHGELFF
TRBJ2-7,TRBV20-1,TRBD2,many,TGCAGTGCTAGAGATACTGGGACTAGCGGGAAGAACGAGCAGTACTTC,CSARDTGTSGKNEQYF
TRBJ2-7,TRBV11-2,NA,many,TGTGCCAGCAGCCACGCTTTCAGGGGCCTTAACTACGAGCAGTACTTC,CASSHAFRGLNYEQYF
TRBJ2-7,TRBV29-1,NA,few,TGCAGCGTTGCCGGCCGGAGCTCCTACGAGCAGTACTTC,CSVAGRSSYEQYF
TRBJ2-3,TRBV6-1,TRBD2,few,TGTGCCAGCAGTTACTTTGGTAGCGGGAGGTCGGATACGCAGTATTTT,CASSYFGSGRSDTQYF
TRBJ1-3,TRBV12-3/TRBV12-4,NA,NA,TGTGCCGGCAGTTTGAGGGAGCGAAACACCATATATTTT,CAGSLRERNTIYF
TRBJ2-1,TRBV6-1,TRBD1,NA,TGTCCGGACAGGGATACAGGCTACGGGGGAATCGAGCAGTTCTTC,CPDRDTGYGGIEQFF
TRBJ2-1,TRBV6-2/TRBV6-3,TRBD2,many,TGTGCCAGCAGTTACTCCACTAGCGGGCTAAAGAATGAGCAGTTCTTC,CASSYSTSGLKNEQFF
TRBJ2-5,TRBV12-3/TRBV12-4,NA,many,TGTGCCAGCAGTTTCCCGGACAGTCAAGAGACCCAGTACTTC,CASSFPDSQETQYF
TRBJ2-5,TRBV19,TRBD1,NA,TGTGCCAGTAGTATAAACTGGGGACAGGAGTGGGAGACCCAGTACTTC,CASSINWGQEWETQYF
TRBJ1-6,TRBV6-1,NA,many,TGTGCCAGCAGTTGGCAGGGTTCGGGGAATTCACCCCTCCACTTT,CASSWQGSGNSPLHF
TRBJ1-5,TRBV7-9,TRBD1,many,TGTGCCAGCAGCACGGACAGGATTTGGGGCAATCAGCCCCAGCATTTT,CASSTDRIWGNQPQHF
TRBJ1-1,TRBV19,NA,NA,TGTGCCAGTAAACGGCCCTCGAACACTGAAGCTTTCTTT,CASKRPSNTEAFF
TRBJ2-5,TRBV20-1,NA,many,TGCAGTGCTCCCGCAGGGGAACCCAGGGAGACCCAGTACTTC,CSAPAGEPRETQYF
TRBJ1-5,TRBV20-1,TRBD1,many,TGCAGTGCTAGAGACCCTCGAGGACAGGGGAACCAGCCCCAGCATTTT,CSARDPRGQGNQPQHF
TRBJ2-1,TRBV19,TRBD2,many,TGTGCCAGTAGTGTACTAGCGGGGGGAAGTTACAATGAGCAGTTCTTC,CASSVLAGGSYNEQFF
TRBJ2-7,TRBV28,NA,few,TGTGCCAGCAGTTTTTCGGAGAAATATCACTACGAGCAGTACTTC,CASSFSEKYHYEQYF
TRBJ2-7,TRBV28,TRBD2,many,TGTGCCAGCAGTGTAACTAGCGGGGAAACCTACGAGCAGTACTTC,CASSVTSGETYEQYF
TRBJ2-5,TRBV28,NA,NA,TGTGCCAGTCGTACCCCTCGGGGCTGGGAGACCCAGTACTTC,CASRTPRGWETQYF
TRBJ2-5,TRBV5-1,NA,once,TGCGCCAGCAGCTCCACTACTAGGAGTGGAGAGACCCAGTACTTC,CASSSTTRSGETQYF
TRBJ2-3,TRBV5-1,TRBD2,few,TGCGCCAGCAGCTTAAACGGGAGGAGCCCAGATACGCAGTGTTTT,CASSLNGRSPDTQCF
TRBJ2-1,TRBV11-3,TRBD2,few,TGTGCCAGCAGCAAACCGGGACTAGTGAATGAGCAGTTCTTC,CASSKPGLVNEQFF
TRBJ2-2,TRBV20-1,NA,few,TGCAGTGCTCCTCAGTGGCGAGGGGACACCCCGAACACCGGGGAGCTGTTTTTT,CSAPQWRGDTPNTGELFF
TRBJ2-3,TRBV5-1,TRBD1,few,TGCGCCAGCAGCTTCCCAAGGACAGGGGTAGATACGCAGTATTTT,CASSFPRTGVDTQYF
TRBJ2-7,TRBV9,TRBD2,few,TGTGCCAGCAGCGATGCGGCAGCGGGAGTCTACGAGCAGTACTTC,CASSDAAAGVYEQYF
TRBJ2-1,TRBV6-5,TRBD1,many,TGTGCCAGCAGTTACTCTGAGCCGGGACAGGGGACACATGAGCAGTTCTTC,CASSYSEPGQGTHEQFF
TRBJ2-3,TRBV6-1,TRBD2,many,TGTGCCAGCAGAGCCCGACTAGCGGGAGGGTCCACAGATACGCAGTATTTT,CASRARLAGGSTDTQYF
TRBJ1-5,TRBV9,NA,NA,TGTGCCAGCAGCGAAACAGCTCAGGGGTCGGGTCAGCCCCAGCATTTT,CASSETAQGSGQPQHF
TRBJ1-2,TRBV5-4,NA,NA,TGTGCCAGCAGCGACGATTACTATGGCTACACCTTC,CASSDDYYGYTF
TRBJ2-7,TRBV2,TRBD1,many,TGTGCCAGTGAGGGACAGGGGCTTAAGTACGAGCAGTACTTC,CASEGQGLKYEQYF
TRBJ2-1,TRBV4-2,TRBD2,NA,TGTGCCAGCGCGGACGGCCGGGGACTAGCGGGAGAGAATGAGCAGTTCTTC,CASADGRGLAGENEQFF
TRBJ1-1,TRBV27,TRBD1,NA,TGTGCCAGCAGTTTATCACACAGGGGTGCTGAAGCTTTCTTT,CASSLSHRGAEAFF
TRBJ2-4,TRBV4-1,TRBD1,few,TGCGCCAGCAGCCAACCGGGACAGAGCAAAAACATTCAGTACTTC,CASSQPGQSKNIQYF
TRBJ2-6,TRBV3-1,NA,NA,TGTGCCAGCAGCCAAGATAAGGGCCCTGGGGCCAACGTCCTGACTTTC,CASSQDKGPGANVLTF
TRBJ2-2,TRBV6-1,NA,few,TGTGCCAGCAGTCCTTGGTACACGACGTCCGGGGAGCTGTTTTTT,CASSPWYTTSGELFF
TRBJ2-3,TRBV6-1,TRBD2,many,TGTGCCAGCAGTAGCGGGAGGGCCAGCGATACGCAGTATTTT,CASSSGRASDTQYF
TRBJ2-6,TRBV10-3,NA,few,TGTGCCATCAGTGACCAGATCGGCGGGCTGGCCAACGTCCTGACTTTC,CAISDQIGGLANVLTF
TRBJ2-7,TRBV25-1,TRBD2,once,TGTGCCAGCAGTGATAGGGGACTAGCGGGAGAGGGAGTTTTCTACGAGCAGTACTTC,CASSDRGLAGEGVFYEQYF
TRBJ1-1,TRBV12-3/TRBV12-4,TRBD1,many,TGTGCCAGCAGTTGGGGACAGGGAGGGAACACTGAAGCTTTCTTT,CASSWGQGGNTEAFF
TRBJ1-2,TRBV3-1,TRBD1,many,TGTGCCAGCAGCCGTCAGGGGGTTACTGGCTACACCTTC,CASSRQGVTGYTF
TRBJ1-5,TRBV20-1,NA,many,TGCAGTGCTCAAGCGGGCAGGGCAGGTCAGCCCCAGCATTTT,CSAQAGRAGQPQHF
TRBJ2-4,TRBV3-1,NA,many,TGTGCCAGCAGCTTGGGACGTCTAGCCAAAAACATTCAGTACTTC,CASSLGRLAKNIQYF
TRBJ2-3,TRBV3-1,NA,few,TGTGCCAGCAGCTCCCTGGGGCCCGCTACGCAGTATTTT,CASSSLGPATQYF
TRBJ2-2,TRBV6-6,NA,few,TGTGCCAGCAGTTACTCGATAGTTGGGAGCGTATACACCGGGGAGCTGTTTTTT,CASSYSIVGSVYTGELFF
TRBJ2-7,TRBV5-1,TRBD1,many,TGCGCCAGCAGCACGACAGGGGATGTTGGCGAGCAGTACTTC,CASSTTGDVGEQYF
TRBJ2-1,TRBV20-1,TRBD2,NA,TGCAGTGCACCTTCAGGGACTAGCGGGAGTGGTGAGCAGTTCTTC,CSAPSGTSGSGEQFF
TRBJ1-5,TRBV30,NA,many,TGTGCCTGGAGTGCCGCACACGGGATACGTCAGCCCCAGCATTTT,CAWSAAHGIRQPQHF
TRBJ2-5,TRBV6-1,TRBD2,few,TGTGCCAGCAGTGGACTAGCGGGAATCCAAGAGACCCAGTACTTC,CASSGLAGIQETQYF
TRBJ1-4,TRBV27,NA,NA,TGTGCCAGCAGTTCGACGTGGGCAACTAATGAAAAACTGTTTTTT,CASSSTWATNEKLFF
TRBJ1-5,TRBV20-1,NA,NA,TGCAGTGCTAGAGGGGAGCGTTCGGGCAATCAGCCCCAGCATTTT,CSARGERSGNQPQHF
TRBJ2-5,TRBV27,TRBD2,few,TGTGCCAGCAGTCCCGGACTAGGTTTTCCCCAGTACTTC,CASSPGLGFPQYF
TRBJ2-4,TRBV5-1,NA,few,TGCGCCAGCAGCTTGGCCGGTTGGGGGGCCTCCAAAAACATTCAGTACTTC,CASSLAGWGASKNIQYF
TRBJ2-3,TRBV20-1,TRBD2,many,TGCAGTGCGGGGAGGACTAGCGGGTATTCAGATACGCAGTATTTT,CSAGRTSGYSDTQYF
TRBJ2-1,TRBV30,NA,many,TGTGCCTGGGGCCTCAATGAGCAGTTCTTC,CAWGLNEQFF